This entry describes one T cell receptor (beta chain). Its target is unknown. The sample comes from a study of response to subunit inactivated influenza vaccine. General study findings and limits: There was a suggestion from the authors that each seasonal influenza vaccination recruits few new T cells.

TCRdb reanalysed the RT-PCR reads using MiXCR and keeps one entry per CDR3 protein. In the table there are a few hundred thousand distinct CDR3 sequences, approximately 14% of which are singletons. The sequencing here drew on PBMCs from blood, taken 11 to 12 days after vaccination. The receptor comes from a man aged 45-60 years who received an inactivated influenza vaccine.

The CDR3 nucleotides read TGTGCCAGCAGTCCGAACACCGATCAGCCCCAGCATTTT. It yields the protein CASSPNTDQPQHF. The rearrangement uses TRBV28 and TRBJ1-5, with D hard to call. This CDR3 contains 13 residues. Germline V lookup: CDR1 MDHEN, CDR2 SYDVKM. V gave up 5 bases and J gave up 5 bases, with 10 bases separating them.